This is a list of T cell receptor beta chains from one sample in a study of shared clonotypes between healthy human individuals. The data were produced by immunoSEQ multiplex PCR, yet TCRdb's version contains in-frame clones alone and is incomplete. Of approximately 530,000 clones listed, about 96% are singletons. The sequenced sample was naive CD4+ T cells sorted from blood. These receptors all come from a woman aged 30 to 39 in good health. Both conserved end residues are part of each CDR3. The order of the fields is D gene, V gene, J gene, clone size, CDR3 DNA, CDR3 protein. The D gene is left open where the match is weak. Rows may omit the clone size; those that give it use once, few, many or a size class.

d_call: TRBD1
v_call: TRBV10-1
j_call: TRBJ2-7
clone_size: -
cdr3_nt: TGCGCCAGCAGTCGGGACAGGGTGGGCGAGCAGTACTTC
cdr3_aa: CASSRDRVGEQYF

d_call: -
v_call: TRBV18
j_call: TRBJ2-3
clone_size: -
cdr3_nt: TGTGCCAGCTCACCACCTCTAGGGGACGGGACAGATACGCAGTATTTT
cdr3_aa: CASSPPLGDGTDTQYF

d_call: TRBD2
v_call: TRBV14
j_call: TRBJ2-5
clone_size: -
cdr3_nt: TGTGCCAGCAGACCAGCGGGAGGGCCTGAGACCCAGTACTTC
cdr3_aa: CASRPAGGPETQYF

d_call: TRBD1
v_call: TRBV6-1
j_call: TRBJ2-7
clone_size: -
cdr3_nt: TGTGCCAGCAGTGATATGGACAGGCTCTCCTACGAGCAGTACTTC
cdr3_aa: CASSDMDRLSYEQYF

d_call: -
v_call: TRBV28
j_call: TRBJ2-2
clone_size: -
cdr3_nt: TGTGCCAGCTCCCCTGGGGCGGGACCCACCGGGGAGCTGTTTTTT
cdr3_aa: CASSPGAGPTGELFF

d_call: -
v_call: TRBV7-9
j_call: TRBJ2-2
clone_size: -
cdr3_nt: TGTGCCAGCAGACGAGAGAGATCTAGCTCGGCCGGGGAGCTGTTTTTT
cdr3_aa: CASRRERSSSAGELFF

d_call: TRBD1
v_call: TRBV2
j_call: TRBJ1-5
clone_size: -
cdr3_nt: TGTGCCAGTGCCGAGGGGGCCCGCCAGCCCCAGCATTTT
cdr3_aa: CASAEGARQPQHF

d_call: -
v_call: TRBV7-9
j_call: TRBJ1-2
clone_size: -
cdr3_nt: TGTGCCAGCAGCTCCAACTATGGCTACACCTTC
cdr3_aa: CASSSNYGYTF

d_call: -
v_call: TRBV28
j_call: TRBJ2-7
clone_size: -
cdr3_nt: TGTGCCAGCAGTCCCCAGGGGCTACTTTTCTACGAGCAGTACTTC
cdr3_aa: CASSPQGLLFYEQYF

d_call: TRBD1
v_call: TRBV11-2
j_call: TRBJ1-1
clone_size: -
cdr3_nt: TGTGCCAGCAGCCCCCGACAGGGATGGAACACTGAAGCTTTCTTT
cdr3_aa: CASSPRQGWNTEAFF

d_call: -
v_call: TRBV7-8
j_call: TRBJ1-1
clone_size: once
cdr3_nt: TGTGCCAGCAGCTTAGCCAGGGGATCCACTGAAGCTTTCTTT
cdr3_aa: CASSLARGSTEAFF

d_call: -
v_call: TRBV30
j_call: TRBJ1-1
clone_size: few
cdr3_nt: TGTGCCTGGATAGGACCGCCGAACACTGAAGCTTTCTTT
cdr3_aa: CAWIGPPNTEAFF

d_call: TRBD1
v_call: TRBV28
j_call: TRBJ2-7
clone_size: -
cdr3_nt: TGTGCCAGCAGTTTAGGGGAGACAGGGGGATACGAGCAGTACTTC
cdr3_aa: CASSLGETGGYEQYF

d_call: -
v_call: TRBV29-1
j_call: TRBJ2-7
clone_size: -
cdr3_nt: TGCAGCGTTGAGAAAGGTTGGGGGGGCGTGTACGAGCAGTACTTC
cdr3_aa: CSVEKGWGGVYEQYF

d_call: TRBD1
v_call: TRBV19
j_call: TRBJ2-7
clone_size: -
cdr3_nt: TGTGCCAGTAGTATAGGAGGGACAGGCGAGCAGTACTTC
cdr3_aa: CASSIGGTGEQYF

d_call: -
v_call: TRBV6-6
j_call: TRBJ2-3
clone_size: -
cdr3_nt: TGTGCCAGCAGTTACTCAGGTGGGCGCACAGATACGCAGTATTTT
cdr3_aa: CASSYSGGRTDTQYF

d_call: TRBD1
v_call: TRBV9
j_call: TRBJ1-4
clone_size: once
cdr3_nt: TGTGCCAGCAGCGTAGGACAGGGAGGTGAAAAACTGTTTTTT
cdr3_aa: CASSVGQGGEKLFF

d_call: -
v_call: TRBV27
j_call: TRBJ1-4
clone_size: -
cdr3_nt: TGTGCCAGCAGTCCTCCCGGCGCAGGCGGTGAAAAACTGTTTTTT
cdr3_aa: CASSPPGAGGEKLFF

d_call: TRBD2
v_call: TRBV2
j_call: TRBJ2-7
clone_size: -
cdr3_nt: TGTGCCAGCTCCGGGCCTGGGGGGCTAGCGGGAACCTACGAGCAGTACTTC
cdr3_aa: CASSGPGGLAGTYEQYF

d_call: -
v_call: TRBV6-6
j_call: TRBJ1-1
clone_size: -
cdr3_nt: TGTGCCAGCAGTTACCCCGTTGGAAAGGACACTGAAGCTTTCTTT
cdr3_aa: CASSYPVGKDTEAFF

d_call: TRBD1
v_call: TRBV18
j_call: TRBJ1-5
clone_size: -
cdr3_nt: TGTGCCAGCTCACCGGGACAGGGTAATCAGCCCCAGCATTTT
cdr3_aa: CASSPGQGNQPQHF

d_call: -
v_call: TRBV28
j_call: TRBJ1-6
clone_size: -
cdr3_nt: TGTGCCAGCAGCCGAGGAGAGTCCCTCCACTTT
cdr3_aa: CASSRGESLHF

d_call: -
v_call: TRBV19
j_call: TRBJ2-2
clone_size: -
cdr3_nt: TGTGCCAGTAGTATCGACAGTAGGGCGCGCGGGGAGCTGTTTTTT
cdr3_aa: CASSIDSRARGELFF

d_call: -
v_call: TRBV7-9
j_call: TRBJ1-4
clone_size: -
cdr3_nt: TGTGCCAGCAGCCTCCAAACAACTAATGAAAAACTGTTTTTT
cdr3_aa: CASSLQTTNEKLFF

d_call: TRBD2
v_call: TRBV27
j_call: TRBJ2-7
clone_size: -
cdr3_nt: TGTGCCAGCAGTCCAACCGGGGGGTTTTTTAATTCCTACGAGCAGTACTTC
cdr3_aa: CASSPTGGFFNSYEQYF

d_call: -
v_call: TRBV10-3
j_call: TRBJ2-7
clone_size: -
cdr3_nt: TGTGCCATCAGTGCCGCGGACCGGTACGAGCAGTACTTC
cdr3_aa: CAISAADRYEQYF

d_call: TRBD2
v_call: TRBV7-2
j_call: TRBJ2-7
clone_size: -
cdr3_nt: TGTGCCAGCAGCATCACCGGGACTAGACCTTACGAGCAGTACTTC
cdr3_aa: CASSITGTRPYEQYF